Presented here are 22 T cell receptor beta chains from one specimen sequenced in a study of T cell repertoires in cytomegalovirus infection. Each CDR3 protein gets one entry after TCRdb re-called the reads with MiXCR. The data contain around 540,000 distinct CDR3 sequences, more than 30% of them seen just once; the ten biggest clones take up roughly 17%. These receptors' targets are unknown. Sample: cultured PBMCs, taken from culture after CMV antigen stimulation. The receptors were gathered from a human donor in good health (CMV status not recorded). Some clones in this sample may be carry-over from other donors' samples.

This clonotype was observed a handful of times. The chain carries TRBV29-1 and TRBJ1-1; no firm D call. The CDR3 runs 14 residues. The germline V and J ends were trimmed by 1 base and 4 bases, with 13 bases remaining between them. Germline V gene sequence: CDR1 SQVTM, CDR2 ANQGSEA. The CDR3 is CSVEVPPLGTEAFF. DNA for the CDR3: TGCAGCGTTGAAGTCCCGCCCCTGGGCACTGAAGCTTTCTTT.

Comments on this clonotype: This may be a read error: a much more frequent sequence differs by one nucleotide. The chain couples TRBV7-2 to TRBJ2-1; 9 positions match TRBD2. CDR1 and CDR2 (germline): SGHTA, FQGNSA. With 5 bases clipped from V and 7 bases from J, the junction kept 18 bases outside the gene matches. The CDR3 totals 18 residues. The CDR3: CASSPFIAGVLRENEQFF. The CDR3 nucleotides are TGTGCCAGCAGCCCCTTTATAGCGGGAGTTTTAAGGGAGAATGAGCAGTTCTTC.

This chain connects TRBV19 to TRBJ2-2, with 9 bases aligning to TRBD1. V was clipped by 6 bases and J by 1 base; unmatched bases: 12. CDR1 and CDR2 from the germline V gene are LNHDA and SQIVND (reference sequence). The CDR3 is made up of 18 amino acids. The DNA of the CDR3 is TGTGCCAGTAGCCGTTACGGACAGGGGACGTTGAACACCGGGGAGCTGTTTTTT. Translating it yields CASSRYGQGTLNTGELFF. The full variable domain, with the rest looked up from reference TRBV19 and TRBJ2-2, is DGGITQSPKYLFRKEGQNVTLSCEQNLNHDAMYWYRQDPGQGLRLIYYSQIVNDFQKGDIAEGYSVSREKKESFPLTVTSAQKNPTAFYLCASSRYGQGTLNTGELFFGEGSRLTVL.

The chain couples TRBV7-6 to TRBJ2-6; no definite D call. The V and J ends lost 5 bases and 2 bases respectively, with 19 bases between them. The CDR3 has 18 residues. In germline, CDR1 is SGHVS, CDR2 FNYEAQ. CDR3 DNA: TGTGCCAGCAGCATATCGATGAAGAGAATTACTGGGGCCAACGTCCTGACTTTC. Its protein product is CASSISMKRITGANVLTF.

This clonotype has a handful of counts. V and J are TRBV12-3 or TRBV12-4 and TRBJ1-2, with 8 bases fitting TRBD1. The CDR3 is 15 residues long. After removal of 6 bases from V and 2 bases from J, the junction contained 8 bases not matched to a gene. The CDR3 here is CASSKETGANYGYTF. The CDR3 DNA follows: TGTGCCAGCAGCAAAGAGACAGGGGCAAACTATGGCTACACCTTC.

V is TRBV6-1 and J is TRBJ2-3; 9 bases are shared with TRBD2. The CDR3 extends over 16 amino acids. V lost 10 bases to trimming and J lost 4 bases; unmatched junction nucleotides: 15. From germline, CDR1 is MNHNS and CDR2 SASEGT. Here the CDR3 reads CATNSWREGPSDTQYF. Here the CDR3 DNA reads TGTGCCACCAATTCGTGGCGGGAGGGCCCGTCAGATACGCAGTATTTT.

This clonotype has just a few counts. CDR3 in amino acids: CASSISGQIGNTEAFF. CDR3 sequence (DNA): TGTGCCAGTAGTATATCGGGACAGATAGGGAACACTGAAGCTTTCTTT. The chain recombines TRBV19 with TRBJ1-1, with 7 bases fitting TRBD1. J gave up 1 base and V 2 bases, and 7 bases lay outside the gene matches. This CDR3 is built from 16 residues. Germline V CDR1 and CDR2: LNHDA, SQIVND (reference sequence).

V and J are TRBV4-1 and TRBJ2-3; D not resolved. Germline CDR1 and CDR2: MGHRA and YSYEKL. The V end was cut by 4 bases, the J end by 4 bases, with 18 bases between. CDR3 length: 16 residues. CDR3 DNA: TGCGCCAGCAGCCCCGAAGGCCCGGAGTGGCCAGATACGCAGTATTTT. Amino acid sequence: CASSPEGPEWPDTQYF.

This chain joins TRBV7-4 and TRBJ2-2, with 10 bases aligning to TRBD2. In germline, CDR1 is SGHVT, CDR2 SQSDAQ. CDR3 length: 15 amino acids. V shed 4 bases, J shed 5 bases, and the junction held 4 bases outside the gene matches. DNA for the CDR3: TGTGCCAGCAGCTCGCTAGCGGGAGCTACCGGGGAGCTGTTTTTT. This translates into CASSSLAGATGELFF.

Only a few counts were recorded for this clonotype. The V call is TRBV6-2 or TRBV6-3, the J call TRBJ2-5; 7 nucleotides agree with TRBD1. The V gene's germline CDR1 is MNHEY and CDR2 SVGEGT. J was trimmed by 1 base and V by 2 bases; bases with no gene match: 7. The CDR3 has 16 amino acids. The CDR3 DNA follows: TGTGCCAGCAGTTACGGAACGGGACAGACCCAAGAGACCCAGTACTTC. As protein: CASSYGTGQTQETQYF.

This clonotype was picked up many times. This rearrangement joins TRBV7-8 to TRBJ1-1; D is unclear. The CDR3 spans 13 residues. The germline gives CDR1 SGHVS, CDR2 FQNEAQ. Trimming stripped 5 bases from V and 8 bases from J, with 15 bases between. The CDR3 nucleotides are TGTGCCAGCAGCCCAGGAAATGCGGGGGAAGCTTTCTTT. Amino acids: CASSPGNAGEAFF.

For this clonotype: A read error may be the cause here, since a much bigger clone is one base away. The chain has TRBV14 and TRBJ1-1, with D possibly matching TRBD1 (5 bases). The germline gives CDR1 SGHDN, CDR2 FVKESK. Between the trimmed V and J ends, which lost 3 bases and 1 base, there was a span of 6 bases. The CDR3 contains 13 residues. The CDR3 protein is CASSHGQNTEAFF. CDR3 in DNA: TGTGCCAGCAGCCACGGACAGAACACTGAAGCTTTCTTT.

The chain has TRBV2 and TRBJ2-7; a possible D gene is TRBD2 (7 bases). Between the trimmed V and J ends, which lost 8 bases and 5 bases, there was a span of 19 bases. The CDR3 is 14 residues long. Germline V gives CDR1 SNHLY, CDR2 FYNNEI. The CDR3 DNA reads TGTGCCAGCGGGAGAAGGGGGAGGGCCCACGAGCAGTACTTC. This sequence encodes CASGRRGRAHEQYF.

The V gene is TRBV7-3, the J gene TRBJ2-3, with TRBD1 as a possible D gene (6 bases). Between the trimmed V and J ends, which lost 5 bases and 3 bases, there was a span of 12 bases. The CDR3 totals 14 residues. The germline V gene encodes CDR1 SGHTA and CDR2 FQGTGA. The CDR3 DNA reads TGTGCCAGCAGCCCCCGACAGGATACAGATACGCAGTATTTT. Its translation is CASSPRQDTDTQYF.

In its sample, this clonotype was seen many times. V gene TRBV12-3 or TRBV12-4 combines with J gene TRBJ2-1; 9 bases match TRBD2. The J segment lost 5 bases and the V segment lost 7 bases, leaving 6 bases of the junction unmatched. This CDR3 comprises 14 residues. The CDR3 sequence: CASTSGTSNNEQFF. The CDR3 nucleotides are TGTGCCAGCACTAGCGGGACCAGCAACAATGAGCAGTTCTTC.

The gene calls are TRBV5-6 and TRBJ1-1; D is ambiguous. Germline CDR1 SGHDT, CDR2 YYEEEE. The CDR3 is 14 amino acids. V was clipped by 2 bases and J by 0 bases, with 8 bases between them. The CDR3 DNA reads TGTGCCAGCAGCTTCCAGGCCCTGAACACTGAAGCTTTCTTT. It yields the protein CASSFQALNTEAFF.

The J gene is TRBJ2-5, the V gene TRBV11-2; D call uncertain. The germline V and J ends were trimmed by 0 bases and 1 base, with 9 bases remaining between them. This CDR3 comprises 15 residues. Germline CDR1 is SGHAT and CDR2 is FQNNGV. Here the CDR3 reads CASSLEAWRQETQYF. The DNA of the CDR3 is TGTGCCAGCAGCTTAGAGGCTTGGCGCCAAGAGACCCAGTACTTC.

This clonotype was seen ten or more times. The chain carries TRBV7-2 and TRBJ2-1, with 9 positions matching TRBD1. With 5 bases clipped from V and 1 base from J, the junction kept 3 bases outside the gene matches. In germline, CDR1 is SGHTA, CDR2 FQGNSA. The CDR3 totals 15 residues. The CDR3 here is CASSGGQGSYNEQFF. The CDR3 bases are TGTGCCAGCAGCGGGGGACAGGGATCCTACAATGAGCAGTTCTTC.

The chain employs TRBV20-1 and TRBJ1-1, with D possibly being TRBD1 (5 bases). The V end was cut by 2 bases, the J end by 4 bases, with 14 bases between. The CDR3 has 14 amino acids. CDR1 DFQATT and CDR2 SNEGSKA come from the germline V gene (reference sequence). In DNA, the CDR3 is TGCAGTGCTAGATGGACCGCGGGGACCACTGAAGCTTTCTTT. Protein: CSARWTAGTTEAFF.

The rearrangement links TRBV7-6 to TRBJ1-6; 7 nucleotides match TRBD1. Germline V gene sequence: CDR1 SGHVS, CDR2 FNYEAQ. After removal of 2 bases from V and 7 bases from J, the junction contained 5 bases not matched to a gene. The length of the CDR3 is 15 residues. The CDR3 DNA reads TGTGCCAGCAGCTTAAGGGGGCAGGGAAATTCACCCCTCCACTTT. This codes for CASSLRGQGNSPLHF.

The chain uses TRBV7-2 and TRBJ2-7; TRBD2 matches 7 bases. Germline V gene sequence: CDR1 SGHTA, CDR2 FQGNSA. This CDR3 has 14 amino acids. The J segment lost 3 bases and the V segment lost 3 bases, leaving 5 bases of the junction unmatched. CDR3 residues: CASSFGSSGYEQYF. CDR3 nucleotides: TGTGCCAGCAGCTTTGGGTCTAGCGGCTACGAGCAGTACTTC. Together with reference TRBV7-2 and TRBJ2-7, the CDR3 gives the full variable domain: GAGVSQSPSNKVTEKGKDVELRCDPISGHTALYWYRQSLGQGLEFLIYFQGNSAPDKSGLPSDRFSAERTGGSVSTLTIQRTQQEDSAVYLCASSFGSSGYEQYFGPGTRLTVT.

This clonotype was counted a few times. The chain has TRBV5-1 and TRBJ2-1; D might be TRBD2 (6 bases). V lost 4 bases and J lost 7, with 18 bases in between. CDR3 length equals 15 residues. Germline loops: CDR1 SGHRS, CDR2 YFSETQ. CDR3: CASSPGGLLMNEQFF. The CDR3 DNA follows: TGCGCCAGCAGCCCGGGCGGACTACTCATGAATGAGCAGTTCTTC.